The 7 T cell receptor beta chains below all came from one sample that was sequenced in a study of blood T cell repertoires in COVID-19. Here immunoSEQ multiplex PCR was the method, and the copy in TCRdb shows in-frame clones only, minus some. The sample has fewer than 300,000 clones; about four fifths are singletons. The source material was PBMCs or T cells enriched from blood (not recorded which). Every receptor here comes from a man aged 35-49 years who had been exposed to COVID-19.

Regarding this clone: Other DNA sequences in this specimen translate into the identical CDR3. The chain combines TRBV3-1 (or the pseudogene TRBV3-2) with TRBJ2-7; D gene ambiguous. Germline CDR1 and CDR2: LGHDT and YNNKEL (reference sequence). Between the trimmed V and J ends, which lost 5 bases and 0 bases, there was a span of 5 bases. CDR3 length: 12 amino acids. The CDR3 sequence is CASSYSSYEQYF. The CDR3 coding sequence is TGTGCCAGCAGCTACAGCTCCTACGAGCAGTACTTC.

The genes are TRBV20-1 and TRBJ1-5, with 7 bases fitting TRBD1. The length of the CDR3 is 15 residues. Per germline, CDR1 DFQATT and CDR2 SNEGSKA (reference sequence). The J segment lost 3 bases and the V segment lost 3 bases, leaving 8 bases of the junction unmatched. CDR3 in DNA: TGCAGTGCTAGTGTCGCCAGGGGGACCAATCAGCCCCAGCATTTT. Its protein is CSASVARGTNQPQHF.

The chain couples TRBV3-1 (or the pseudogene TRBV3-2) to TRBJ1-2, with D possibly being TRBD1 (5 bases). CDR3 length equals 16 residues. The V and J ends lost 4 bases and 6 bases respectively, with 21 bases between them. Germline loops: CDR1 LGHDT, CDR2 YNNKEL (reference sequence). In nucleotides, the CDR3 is TGTGCCAGCAGCCTCCTCGGGGGGAGCCGAGAGGATGGCTACACCTTC. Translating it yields CASSLLGGSREDGYTF.

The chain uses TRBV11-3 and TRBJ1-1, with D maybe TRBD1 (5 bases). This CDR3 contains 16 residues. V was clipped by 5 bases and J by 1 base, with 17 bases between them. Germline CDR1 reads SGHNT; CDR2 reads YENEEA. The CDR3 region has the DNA TGTGCCAGCAGCGAACAGGTCGTGATACAGAACACTGAAGCTTTCTTT. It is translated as CASSEQVVIQNTEAFF.

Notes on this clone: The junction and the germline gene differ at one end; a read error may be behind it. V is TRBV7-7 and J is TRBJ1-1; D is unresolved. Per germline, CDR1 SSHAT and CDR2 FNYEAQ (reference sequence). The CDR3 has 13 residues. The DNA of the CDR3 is TGTGCTAGCAGCCAAGCAATGAACACTGAAGCTTTCTTT. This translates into CASSQAMNTEAFF.

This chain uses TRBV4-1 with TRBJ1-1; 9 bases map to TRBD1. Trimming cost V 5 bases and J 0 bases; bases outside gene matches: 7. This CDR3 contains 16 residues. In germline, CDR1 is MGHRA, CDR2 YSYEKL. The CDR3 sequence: CASSKVGQGVNTEAFF. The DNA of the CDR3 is TGCGCCAGCAGCAAAGTGGGACAGGGTGTGAACACTGAAGCTTTCTTT.

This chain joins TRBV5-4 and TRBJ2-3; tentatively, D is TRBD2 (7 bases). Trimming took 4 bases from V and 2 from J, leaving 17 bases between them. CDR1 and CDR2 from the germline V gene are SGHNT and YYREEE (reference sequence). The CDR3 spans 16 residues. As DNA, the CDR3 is TGTGCCAGCAGCCAAAGGACTAGGGGGGTCACAGATACGCAGTATTTT. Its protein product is CASSQRTRGVTDTQYF.